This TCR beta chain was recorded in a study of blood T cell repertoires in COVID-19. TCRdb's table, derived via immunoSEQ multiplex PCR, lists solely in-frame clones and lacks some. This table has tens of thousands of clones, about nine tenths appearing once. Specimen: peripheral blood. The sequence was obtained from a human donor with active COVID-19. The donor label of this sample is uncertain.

The CDR3 nucleotides are TGTGCCAGCAGCCTGACAGGGCTTTCCTACGAGCAGTACTTC. This translates into CASSLTGLSYEQYF. This chain uses TRBV13 with TRBJ2-7, with TRBD1 matching over 7 bases. This CDR3 comprises 14 residues. Germline V gives CDR1 PRHDT, CDR2 FYEKMQ (reference sequence). The junction had 5 bases not matched to a gene; V was cut back by 5 bases and J by 1 base.